This T cell receptor (beta chain) was documented in a study of OX40 agonist ivuxolimab in advanced cancers. Findings of the study overall: Clonal expansion by week 6 occurred in CD4+ and CD8+ blood T cells (at 0.1 to 3.0 mg/kg). Among some nonresponders, normalized T-cell clonal expansion was also low. The expanded peripheral T cells' antigen specificity was not determined. The mean number of expanded clones was higher in CD8+ T cells than in CD4+.

Sequencing used immunoSEQ multiplex PCR; TCRdb keeps in-frame clones, though not all of them. The sample lists 50,000 to 65,000 clones; 70% to 90% were seen once. The V gene's germline CDR1 is SGHAT and CDR2 FQNNGV. The CDR3 runs 15 residues. This clone was counted once. Its antigen is unknown. Sample: CD4+ or CD8+ T cells sorted from blood, taken in a trial of the OX40 agonist ivuxolimab. The source of this sequence is an adult with an advanced solid tumor such as melanoma, head and neck, liver or kidney cancer. The chain employs TRBV11-2 and TRBJ2-5; 7 positions agree with TRBD1. The J call is uncertain, as TRBJ2-7 better fits the DNA end. Written as DNA, the CDR3 is TGTGCCAGCAGCGCGCCGGGACAGCACCCCTACGAGCAGTACTTC. Translation: CASSAPGQHPYEQYF.